This TCR beta chain appears in the sequencing data of a study of T cells in localized non-small cell lung cancer (TCRdb year 2020). A note on the overall study: The study examined T cell repertoires in hundreds of patients with early-stage NSCLC and compared tumors with uninvolved tumor-adjacent lungs. All 240 or so NSCLC patients in the cohort were treatment-naive and had localized lung tumors that were resected. A mean age of approximately 66 years was recorded for the NSCLC patients, of whom more than 120 were male and 95 to 110 were female. Results and caveats for the whole study, not just this receptor: Because multi-region tumor sequencing was not done, intratumor heterogeneity could not be ruled out. The highest T cell clonality was observed in uninvolved tumor-adjacent lung, where clonality exceeded that of tumor, suggesting that antigenic responses were more focused in uninvolved tumor-adjacent lung. Because the study design was exploratory, TCR variables were selected using unadjusted p-values without false-discovery rate correction. Higher T cell density in blood was associated with longer overall survival, whereas higher clonality in adjacent lung was associated with shorter survival. Of the top 100 tumor clones, a median of approximately 60 were detected in paired uninvolved adjacent lung; under 30 were also among that lung's top 100.

Regarding this clone: Its recognized antigen is unknown. No qualities accompany the bases; no much larger clone lies one base away.

At diagnosis, peripheral blood, uninvolved tumor-adjacent lung and tumor were collected and stored as a combination of fresh-frozen and FFPE material. For TCR repertoire profiling, blood samples were analyzed as peripheral blood mononuclear cells. TCR beta CDR3 regions were sequenced from DNA using the immunoSEQ Assay. On the authors' methods: T cell density was computed as TCR beta template counts normalized to usable DNA estimated by amplifying housekeeping genes. Using the preseqR package, richness was estimated by extrapolating to 120,000 templates for tissue samples and 400,000 templates for PBMC samples. Clonality was calculated as one minus Pielou's evenness. To identify tissue-enriched TCRs, differential abundance testing was run on productive amino-acid clonotypes with a minimum total count of 5 and an alpha of 0.1. The Jaccard Index and the Morisita Overlap Index were used to measure repertoire overlap between compartments. TCR beta CDR3s were clustered by GLIPH together with public tetramer-defined viral CDR3s, and at least three viral sequences plus V-gene enrichment were required for viral motifs. The table was pulled from immuneACCESS by TCRdb, which kept in-frame rearrangements only. Such tables lose some clones; where checked, under half of the loss comes from unresolved V genes, and the rest has no known cause. That table is the source of V, J and clone size, and D and trimming were worked out from the DNA. Across this sample there are around 19,000 clones, with about four fifths seen only once. The biggest ten clones account for just under 35% of the sample.

Unmatched junction bases come to 12, with V trimmed by 3 bases and J by 2 bases. The CDR3 spans 19 residues, from the cysteine through the phenylalanine. CDR3 DNA only is kept here, 57 bases in frame from base 1. The germline V gene supplies CDR1 KGHSH and CDR2 LQKENI. This sequence uses TRBV18 and TRBJ2-6, with 8 junctional bases fitting TRBD1. The sample consisted of peripheral blood, taken before any cancer treatment. The clonotype comes from a male donor aged 60 or over with stage III lung adenocarcinoma. The DNA reads as follows: TGTGCCAGCTCACCCAATTCAGGACAGGGAATTACTGGGGCCAACGTCCTGACTTTC. Its coded protein is CASSPNSGQGITGANVLTF.